This section outlines one TCR beta chain sequence together with its context. This clone was picked up one time. No antigen is known for it. Within one base of it there is no much larger clone, and no base qualities were kept. Libraries were prepared through the immunoSEQ multiplex PCR assay. Here the immuneACCESS table is served through TCRdb, limited to in-frame sequences with V and J called. Missing clones are a known gap in these copies; in checked studies unresolved V genes cover under half, and the rest lacks a known reason. The sample contains just over 150,000 clones, 93% of them found a single time. The top ten hold over 2% of the sample. These data belong to a study of control samples from healthy donors and cancer patients (dated by TCRdb to about 2020). The V end loses 6 bases and the J end loses 7 bases, and a stretch of 18 bases separates them. CDR1 MDHEN and CDR2 SYDVKM were looked up in the germline V gene. The CDR3 starts with the cysteine, ends with the phenylalanine, and has 14 residues. Just CDR3 DNA is preserved here, 42 bases in frame from base 1.

Sequencing was done on a sample of blood. The TCR comes from a man aged 50-60 years in good health. The V gene is TRBV28 and the J gene is TRBJ1-2; tentative D gene TRBD1, with 5 bases matching. The CDR3 has the sequence CASSSPPQGFGYTF. The DNA sequence is as follows: TGTGCCAGCAGCTCCCCCCCCCAGGGATTTGGCTACACCTTC.